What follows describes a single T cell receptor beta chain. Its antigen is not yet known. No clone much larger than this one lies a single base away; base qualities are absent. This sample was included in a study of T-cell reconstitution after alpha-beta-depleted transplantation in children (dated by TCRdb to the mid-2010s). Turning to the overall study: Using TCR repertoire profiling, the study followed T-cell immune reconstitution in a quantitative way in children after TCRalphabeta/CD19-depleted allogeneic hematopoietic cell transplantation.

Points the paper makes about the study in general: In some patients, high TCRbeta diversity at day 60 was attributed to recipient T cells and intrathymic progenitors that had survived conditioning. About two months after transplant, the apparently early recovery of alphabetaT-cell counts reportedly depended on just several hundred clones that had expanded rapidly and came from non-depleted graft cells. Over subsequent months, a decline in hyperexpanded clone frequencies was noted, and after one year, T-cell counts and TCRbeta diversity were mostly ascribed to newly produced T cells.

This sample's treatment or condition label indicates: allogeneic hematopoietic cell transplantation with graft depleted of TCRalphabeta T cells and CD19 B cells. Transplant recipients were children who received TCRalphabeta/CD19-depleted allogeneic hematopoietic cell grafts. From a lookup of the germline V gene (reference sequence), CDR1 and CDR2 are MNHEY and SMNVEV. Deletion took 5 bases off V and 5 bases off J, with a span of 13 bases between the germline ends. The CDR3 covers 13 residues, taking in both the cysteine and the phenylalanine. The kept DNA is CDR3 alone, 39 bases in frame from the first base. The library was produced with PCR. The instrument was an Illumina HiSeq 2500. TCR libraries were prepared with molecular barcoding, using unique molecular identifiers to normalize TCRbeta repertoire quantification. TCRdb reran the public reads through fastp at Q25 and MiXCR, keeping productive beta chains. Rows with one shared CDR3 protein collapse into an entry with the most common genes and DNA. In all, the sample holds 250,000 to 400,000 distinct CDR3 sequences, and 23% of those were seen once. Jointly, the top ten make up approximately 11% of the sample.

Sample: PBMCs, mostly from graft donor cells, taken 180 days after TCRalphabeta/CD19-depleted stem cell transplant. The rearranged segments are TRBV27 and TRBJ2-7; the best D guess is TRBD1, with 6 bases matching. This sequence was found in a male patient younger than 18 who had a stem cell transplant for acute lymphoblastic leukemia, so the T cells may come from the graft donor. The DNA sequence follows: TGTGCCAGCAGTCATACAGGGTGGCACGAGCAGTACTTC. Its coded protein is CASSHTGWHEQYF.